This T cell receptor beta chain was profiled in a study of early T cells in non-severe SARS-CoV-2 infection. As for the study in general: The study sequenced bulk RNA from unsorted whole blood, with chains unpaired. Study conclusions and caveats: Matching against VDJdb likely underestimated virus-specific expansions, favoring anti-spike CD8.

This clonotype was recorded many times. What it binds is unknown. The J segment lost 9 bases and the V segment lost 5 bases, leaving 8 bases of the junction unmatched. The CDR3 consists of 14 residues. The V gene's germline CDR1 is DFQATT and CDR2 SNEGSKA (reference sequence). Molecules of cDNA were individually given unique molecular identifiers that were attached to them. MiXCR, applied by TCRdb to the 5' RACE reads, yields one record per CDR3 protein. This table has some 22,000 distinct CDR3 sequences, 3.5% to 5% appearing once. The receptor was derived from an adult who was a healthcare worker with PCR-confirmed SARS-CoV-2 infection or an uninfected control (not recorded which). Sequencing was performed on whole blood. The chain is built from TRBV20-1 and TRBJ1-6; 9 nucleotides match TRBD1. This CDR3 reads CSASGTGLFSPLHF. The CDR3, as DNA: TGCAGTGCTTCCGGGACAGGGCTCTTTTCACCCCTCCACTTT.